These T cell receptor beta chains were read from a single sample in a study of CXCR3-negative and CXCR3-positive naive CD8 T cells. From its re-call of the 5' RACE reads, TCRdb lists each CDR3 protein once, without DNA. Its clone listing holds approximately 100,000 distinct CDR3 sequences. The sequencing sample was made of naive CXCR3+ CD8+ T cells from blood. The receptor set was obtained from a human donor in good health. Some clones in this sample may be carry-over from other donors' samples. The CDR3 runs from the conserved cysteine through the conserved F or W. The order of the fields is V gene, J gene, CDR3 protein.

TRBV4-1,TRBJ2-7,CASSQEARDRGYEQYF
TRBV11-2,TRBJ2-7,CASSSGTGLGQYF
TRBV5-6,TRBJ2-7,CASSLAGELEEQYF
TRBV12-3/TRBV12-4,TRBJ2-5,CAGGVGVETQYF
TRBV6-5,TRBJ1-2,CASSSGNNYGYTF
TRBV27,TRBJ2-2,CASSFAGLNRELFF
TRBV6-5,TRBJ2-1,CASSTGAGGPHQFF
TRBV6-2/TRBV6-3,TRBJ2-7,CASSYNLRGQASSYEQYF
TRBV7-9,TRBJ1-1,CASSLGPNQGPEAFF
TRBV10-3,TRBJ2-1,CAISAGTSGNNEQFF
TRBV29-1,TRBJ2-1,CSVEQGGYNEQFF
TRBV7-2,TRBJ2-2,CASSLRDTYTGELFF
TRBV27,TRBJ1-5,CASSSLKTGYQPQHF
TRBV7-8,TRBJ2-7,CASSFGGLEQYF
TRBV29-1,TRBJ1-1,CSVPQGAEAFF
TRBV19,TRBJ1-6,CASSFSLGAGNSPLHF
TRBV6-5,TRBJ2-3,CASSRGQGALADTQYF
TRBV20-1,TRBJ1-5,CSARGTENSNQPQHF
TRBV29-1,TRBJ2-4,CSVEDLGGGVKNIQYF
TRBV10-3,TRBJ2-7,CAIAAPGQGNYEQYF
TRBV6-2/TRBV6-3,TRBJ2-1,CASSYLGTSGGAYNEQFF
TRBV6-1,TRBJ2-1,CASNPTPGLAIVEQFF
TRBV20-1,TRBJ2-3,CSARGPGGGVLDTQYF
TRBV23-1,TRBJ2-5,CASSQWDFRVEETQYF
TRBV29-1,TRBJ2-7,CSVEWTGGPPGHYEQYF
TRBV27,TRBJ2-7,CASSLRPGEQYF
TRBV19,TRBJ1-1,CALGSNTEAFF
TRBV3-1,TRBJ2-3,CASSQDGALAGGQTDTQYF
TRBV12-3/TRBV12-4,TRBJ1-1,CASSYQMNTEAFF
TRBV21-1,TRBJ2-5,CASSRAGEGETQYF
TRBV20-1,TRBJ2-1,CSARDLLSGGDNEQFF
TRBV29-1,TRBJ2-5,CSVVGARRETQYF
TRBV14,TRBJ2-7,CASSQKKEGFTYEQYF
TRBV5-1,TRBJ2-3,CASSSRGETDTQYF
TRBV29-1,TRBJ2-7,CSVVHRTYEQYF
TRBV9,TRBJ2-2,CASSVAEGLPTGELFF
TRBV10-3,TRBJ1-1,CAISDGRNTEAFF
TRBV7-9,TRBJ2-1,CASSFIANRGYNEQFF
TRBV20-1,TRBJ2-7,CSARDMESYEQYF
TRBV7-2,TRBJ2-7,CASSLAPGSHEQYF
TRBV7-3,TRBJ2-7,CASSSDTLSYEQYF
TRBV2,TRBJ1-3,CASSEARQTGNTIYF
TRBV4-3,TRBJ1-5,CASSQVVKTGSTQPQHF
TRBV27,TRBJ1-4,CASSGGGETLFF